The 4 T cell receptor beta chains reported below all come from one sample, sequenced in a study of cytomegalovirus exposure and HLA in healthy donors. Use of 60 Vbeta and 13 Jbeta primers characterized the PCR. Sequencing was performed with immunoSEQ multiplex PCR; in TCRdb, only in-frame clones are kept and a portion is missing. Counted here are some 150,000 clones, 60% to 80% occurring once; the ten biggest clones make up roughly 5.8%. The material sequenced was PBMCs. The receptors derive from a man aged 40-50 years in good health and CMV-seropositive.

The chain links TRBV5-6 to TRBJ2-5; possibly TRBD1 for D (6 bases). CDR1 SGHDT and CDR2 YYEEEE come from the germline V gene. V shed 4 bases and J shed 5 bases, with 21 bases lying between them. CDR3 length equals 16 residues. For the CDR3, the DNA is TGTGCCAGCAGCGCCACAGGGTTTATAGTTTCGGAGACCCAGTACTTC. Translation: CASSATGFIVSETQYF.

The V and J genes are TRBV7-3 and TRBJ2-2; 10 positions agree with TRBD2. CDR3 length: 15 residues. Trimming cost V 5 bases and J 2 bases; bases outside gene matches: 2. The germline V gene has CDR1 SGHTA and CDR2 FQGTGA. DNA for the CDR3: TGTGCCAGCAGCCCACTAGCGGGAAACACCGGGGAGCTGTTTTTT. Translating gives CASSPLAGNTGELFF.

This clone showed up just once. This chain uses TRBV5-5 with TRBJ2-5; D unclear. Germline V lookup: CDR1 SGHKS, CDR2 YYEKEE (reference sequence). Trimming left V 3 bases short and J 4 bases short, with 13 bases between. The CDR3 sequence is 14 residues long. CDR3 coding DNA: TGTGCCAGCAGCTCTCTCTCGACTGGAGAGACCCAGTACTTC. This sequence encodes CASSSLSTGETQYF. Full variable domain (missing parts from reference TRBV5-5 and TRBJ2-5): DAGVTQSPTHLIKTRGQQVTLRCSPISGHKSVSWYQQVLGQGPQFIFQYYEKEERGRGNFPDRFSARQFPNYSSELNVNALLLGDSALYLCASSSLSTGETQYFGPGTRLLVL.

This clone appeared a single time. Different DNA sequences within this sample yield the same CDR3. This sequence joins TRBV9 and TRBJ1-2; TRBD1 agrees at 8 bases. The CDR3 contains 14 residues. V was pared by 4 bases and J by 4 bases, with 6 bases of the junction left unmatched. Germline V gene data show CDR1 as SGDLS and CDR2 as YYNGEE. CDR3 region: CASSSPGQGYGYTF. The CDR3 nucleotides read TGTGCCAGCAGCTCCCCCGGACAGGGCTATGGCTACACCTTC. The full variable domain, rest sourced from reference TRBV9 and TRBJ1-2, is DSGVTQTPKHLITATGQRVTLRCSPRSGDLSVYWYQQSLDQGLQFLIQYYNGEERAKGNILERFSAQQFPDLHSELNLSSLELGDSALYFCASSSPGQGYGYTFGSGTRLTVV.